This T cell receptor beta chain was documented in a study of blood T cell repertoires in COVID-19. Background on the study: The United States, Italy and Spain provided the acute and convalescent COVID-19 samples. From T cells, B-cell-depleted T cells, or PBMCs came the material, which was cDNA or gDNA.

With regard to this clone: The sample holds other DNA sequences that translate to the same CDR3.

CDR3 size: 13 residues. With 0 bases removed from V and 3 bases from J, the gap between germline ends came to 6 bases. Germline V gene sequence: CDR1 SGHRS, CDR2 YFSETQ. In the original processing: Amplification from reference gene primers served as the basis for estimated nucleated cell counts. TCRdb keeps only in-frame clones here, not all; method: immunoSEQ multiplex PCR. That table gives V, J and clone size, and the DNA gave D and trimming. This table holds 90,000 to 120,000 clones, about 83% found once. The sequencing sample was made of peripheral blood. This clonotype originated in a woman between 65 and 79 years old with acute or convalescent COVID-19. The chain has TRBV5-1 and TRBJ1-1, with a possible D match to TRBD1 (5 bases). As DNA, the CDR3 is TGCGCCAGCAGCTTGGCGGGGGACACTGAAGCTTTCTTT. It codes for CASSLAGDTEAFF. Supplemented by reference TRBV5-1 and TRBJ1-1, the full variable domain reads KAGVTQTPRYLIKTRGQQVTLSCSPISGHRSVSWYQQTPGQGLQFLFEYFSETQRNKGNFPGRFSGRQFSNSRSEMNVSTLELGDSALYLCASSLAGDTEAFFGQGTRLTVV.